This TCR beta chain was observed in a study of shared clonotypes between healthy human individuals. At the level of the study: Three plates each covered CD4 naive and memory; CD8 naive two, CD8 memory one. Study-wide findings and caveats: With a handful of donors compared, around 5% of naive CD4 clonotypes were shared.

Worth noting for this clone: Its antigen is unknown.

Deep-level assay runs were performed. Several immunoSEQ 96-well plates shared each subset's DNA, each plate a replicate. Profiling relied on immunoSEQ multiplex PCR, and the TCRdb table lists in-frame clones only, not all of them. Of 800,000 to 950,000 clones detected, approximately 96% appear once; the ten largest clones hold around 0.21%. CD45RO negativity and positive selection for CCR7 defined naive CD8 cells, a population that excluded terminally differentiated effector memory CD45RA+ cells. CDR3 size: 14 residues. Trimming took 8 bases from V and 2 from J; bases not matched to a gene: 6. The V gene's germline CDR1 is ENHRY and CDR2 SYGVKD.

The gene calls are TRBV10-3 and TRBJ2-7, with 10 nucleotides matching TRBD2. The sequencing input was naive CD8+ T cells sorted from blood. This TCR came from a man under 40 in good health. The chain's CDR3 is CAIGTSDTPYEQYF. The CDR3 region has the DNA TGTGCCATCGGGACTAGCGACACCCCCTACGAGCAGTACTTC.